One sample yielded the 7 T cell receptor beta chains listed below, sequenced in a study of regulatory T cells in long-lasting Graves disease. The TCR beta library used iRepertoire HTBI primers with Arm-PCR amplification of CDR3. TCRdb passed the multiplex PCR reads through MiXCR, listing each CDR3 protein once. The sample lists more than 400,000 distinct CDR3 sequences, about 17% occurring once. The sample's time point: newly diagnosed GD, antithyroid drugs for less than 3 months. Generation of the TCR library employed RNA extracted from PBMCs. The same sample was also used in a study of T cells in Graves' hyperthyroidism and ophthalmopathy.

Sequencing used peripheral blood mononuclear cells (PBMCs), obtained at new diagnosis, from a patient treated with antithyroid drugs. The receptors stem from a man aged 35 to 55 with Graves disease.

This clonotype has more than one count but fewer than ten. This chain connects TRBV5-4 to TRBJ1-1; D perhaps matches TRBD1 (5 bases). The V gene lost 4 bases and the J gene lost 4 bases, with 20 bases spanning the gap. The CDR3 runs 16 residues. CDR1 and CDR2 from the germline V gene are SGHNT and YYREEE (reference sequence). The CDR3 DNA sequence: TGTGCCAGCAGCCCGCCCCCGAGGGCAGGGATCACTGAAGCTTTCTTT. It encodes CASSPPPRAGITEAFF. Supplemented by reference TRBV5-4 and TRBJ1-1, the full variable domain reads ETGVTQSPTHLIKTRGQQVTLRCSSQSGHNTVSWYQQALGQGPQFIFQYYREEENGRGNFPPRFSGLQFPNYSSELNVNALELDDSALYLCASSPPPRAGITEAFFGQGTRLTVV.

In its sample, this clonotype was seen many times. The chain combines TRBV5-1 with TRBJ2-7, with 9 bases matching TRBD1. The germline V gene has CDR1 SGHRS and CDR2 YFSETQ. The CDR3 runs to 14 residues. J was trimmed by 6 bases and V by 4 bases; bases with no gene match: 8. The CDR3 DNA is TGCGCCAGCAGCCACGGGGACAGGGCCAGCGAGCAGTACTTC. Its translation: CASSHGDRASEQYF.

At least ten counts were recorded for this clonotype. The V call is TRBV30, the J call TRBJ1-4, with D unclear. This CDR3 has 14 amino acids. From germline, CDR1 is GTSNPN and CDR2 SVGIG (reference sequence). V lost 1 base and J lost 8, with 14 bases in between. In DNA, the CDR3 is TGTGCCTGGAGTGCCTACCGGACTGGGGAAAAACTGTTTTTT. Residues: CAWSAYRTGEKLFF.

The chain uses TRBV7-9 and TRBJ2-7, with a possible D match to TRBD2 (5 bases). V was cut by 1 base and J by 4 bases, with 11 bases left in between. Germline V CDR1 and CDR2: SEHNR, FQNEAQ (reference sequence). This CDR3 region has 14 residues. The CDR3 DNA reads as TGTGCCAGCAGCTTAGGGGTCGCGGGTTACGAGCAGTACTTC. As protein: CASSLGVAGYEQYF.

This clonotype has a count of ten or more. CDR3 DNA: TGTGCCAGCAATACCGGGACAGGCCTCGGTGAGCAGTACTTC. Its protein product is CASNTGTGLGEQYF. The genes are TRBV28 and TRBJ2-7, with 8 bases identical to TRBD1. CDR3 length: 14 residues. The germline V gene encodes CDR1 MDHEN and CDR2 SYDVKM. Trimming cost V 7 bases and J 7 bases; bases outside gene matches: 12.

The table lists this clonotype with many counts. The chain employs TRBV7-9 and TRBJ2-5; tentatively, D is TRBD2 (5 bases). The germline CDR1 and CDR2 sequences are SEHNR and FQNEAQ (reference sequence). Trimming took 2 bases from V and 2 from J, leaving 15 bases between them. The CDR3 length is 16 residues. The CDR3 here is CASSLIAGIDQETQYF. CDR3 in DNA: TGTGCCAGCAGCTTAATTGCGGGCATCGATCAAGAGACCCAGTACTTC.

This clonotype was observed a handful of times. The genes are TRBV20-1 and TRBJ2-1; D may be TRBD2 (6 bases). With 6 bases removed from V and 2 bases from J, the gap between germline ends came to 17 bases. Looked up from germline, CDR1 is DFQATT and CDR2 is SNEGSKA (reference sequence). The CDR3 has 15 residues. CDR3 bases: TGCAGTGCGACCGACGGGAGAAACGCCTACAATGAGCAGTTCTTC. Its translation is CSATDGRNAYNEQFF.